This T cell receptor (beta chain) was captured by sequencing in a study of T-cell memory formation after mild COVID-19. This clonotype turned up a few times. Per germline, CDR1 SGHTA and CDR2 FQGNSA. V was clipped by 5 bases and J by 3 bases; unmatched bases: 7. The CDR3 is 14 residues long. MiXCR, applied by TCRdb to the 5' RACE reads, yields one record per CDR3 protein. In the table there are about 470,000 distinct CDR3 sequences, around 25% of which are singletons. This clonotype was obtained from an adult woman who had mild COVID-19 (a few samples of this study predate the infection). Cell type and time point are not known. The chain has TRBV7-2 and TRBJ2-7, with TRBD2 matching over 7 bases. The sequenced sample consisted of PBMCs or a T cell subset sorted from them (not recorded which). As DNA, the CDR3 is TGTGCCAGCAGCATCCTGAGCGGGGACTACGAGCAGTACTTC. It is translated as CASSILSGDYEQYF.